This entry is about one T cell receptor (beta chain). The target antigen is unknown. This CDR3 has 12 residues. V gave up 1 base and J gave up 5 bases, with 5 bases separating them. Germline V CDR1 and CDR2: KGHSH, LQKENI. Libraries were prepared by immunoSEQ multiplex PCR; TCRdb keeps only in-frame clonotypes and omits some of them. The table has 70,000 or so clones, roughly 90% seen once. The entry originates in a study of OX40 agonist ivuxolimab in advanced cancers. Study details: At about 82% male, the cohort had a mean age of 60 years, ranging from roughly 20 to 85. Study-wide points: More expanded clones were seen, on average, in CD8+ T cells than in CD4+. Some patients without response likewise showed low normalized clonal expansion. Doses of 0.1 to 3.0 mg/kg were accompanied by clonal expansion of CD4+ and CD8+ blood T cells by week 6.

The TCR originated in an adult with an advanced solid tumor such as melanoma, head and neck, liver or kidney cancer. The source was CD4+ or CD8+ T cells sorted from blood, collected in a trial of the OX40 agonist ivuxolimab. The V gene is TRBV18, the J gene TRBJ2-5; D call uncertain. CDR3 residues: CASSPLEETQYF. In nucleotides, the CDR3 is TGTGCCAGCTCACCACTTGAGGAGACCCAGTACTTC.